These 29 T cell receptor beta chains were all obtained from the same sample, sequenced in a study of OX40 agonist ivuxolimab in advanced cancers. Here immunoSEQ multiplex PCR was the method, and the copy in TCRdb shows in-frame clones only, minus some. The top ten clones hold under 5.5% of a sample with tens of thousands of clones, roughly 90% of them seen once. The sequences come from CD4+ or CD8+ T cells sorted from blood, collected in a trial of the OX40 agonist ivuxolimab. The receptors come from an adult with an advanced solid tumor such as melanoma, head and neck, liver or kidney cancer.

The chain is built from TRBV6-4 and TRBJ2-3; no definite D call. V lost 8 bases to trimming and J lost 3 bases, with 12 bases between them. This CDR3 spans 13 amino acids. Germline V gene data show CDR1 as MRHNA and CDR2 as SNTAGT. The CDR3 here is CASAGPTTDTQYF. In nucleotides, the CDR3 is TGTGCCAGCGCCGGGCCGACGACAGATACGCAGTATTTT.

The chain uses TRBV11-2 and TRBJ1-1; D uncertain. With 1 base removed from V and 1 base from J, the gap between germline ends came to 7 bases. The CDR3 has 14 residues. Germline assignment: CDR1 SGHAT and CDR2 FQNNGV. The chain's CDR3 is CASSLGHPNTEAFF. CDR3 bases: TGTGCCAGCAGCTTAGGACACCCGAACACTGAAGCTTTCTTT.

The chain carries TRBV5-5 and TRBJ2-5; D may be TRBD2 (6 bases). The germline V and J ends were trimmed by 0 bases and 1 base, with 10 bases remaining between them. The germline gives CDR1 SGHKS, CDR2 YYEKEE (reference sequence). CDR3 length: 15 amino acids. The CDR3, as DNA: TGTGCCAGCAGCTTGGGTGGGACTGGCCAAGAGACCCAGTACTTC. This codes for CASSLGGTGQETQYF.

This clone is a singleton in its sample. The genes are TRBV19 and TRBJ2-7; 8 positions agree with TRBD2. The V and J ends lost 3 bases and 7 bases, in that order; junction bases with no gene match: 11. This CDR3 contains 15 residues. Germline assignment: CDR1 LNHDA and CDR2 SQIVND (reference sequence). This CDR3 is CASSIPASGSGEQYF. CDR3 nucleotides: TGTGCCAGTAGTATCCCCGCCAGCGGGAGTGGAGAGCAGTACTTC.

The chain links TRBV12-2 to TRBJ1-2; the table names TRBD1, a call not compared with the DNA. TRBV12-2 is shown as a pseudogene. CDR3 length: 16 amino acids. DNA for the CDR3: TGTGCAAGTCGCCTCTCCCGCGAGGGGGCTCACTATGGCTACACCTTC. This translates into CASRLSREGAHYGYTF.

The gene calls are TRBV11-2 and TRBJ1-5, with D perhaps TRBD1 (6 bases). Looked up from germline, CDR1 is SGHAT and CDR2 is FQNNGV. Trimming took 2 bases from V and 2 from J, leaving 10 bases between them. The CDR3 contains 15 residues. The CDR3 sequence is CASSLTPGGNQPQHF. DNA for the CDR3: TGTGCCAGCAGCTTAACCCCAGGGGGCAATCAGCCCCAGCATTTT.

The chain uses TRBV27 and TRBJ1-6, with D possibly matching TRBD1 (6 bases). This CDR3 comprises 13 residues. CDR1 and CDR2 from the germline V gene are MNHEY and SMNVEV (reference sequence). Trimming stripped 8 bases from V and 8 bases from J, with 13 bases between. CDR3 in amino acids: CASRGLTDSPLHF. The CDR3 DNA reads TGTGCCAGCCGGGGGCTCACCGATTCACCCCTCCACTTT.

This clone appeared a few times. This chain uses TRBV6-1 with TRBJ1-2; D is uncertain. The germline V gene has CDR1 MNHNS and CDR2 SASEGT. The CDR3 is 15 residues long. The germline V and J ends were trimmed by 2 bases and 6 bases, with 16 bases remaining between them. In DNA form, the CDR3 reads TGTGCCAGCAGTGAACGTCCGCCGGTAGGAGATGGCTACACCTTC. This codes for CASSERPPVGDGYTF.

The chain has TRBV5-6 and TRBJ1-6; D is perhaps TRBD1 (5 bases). Trimming pared 0 bases from V and 7 bases from J, leaving 8 bases between. In germline, CDR1 is SGHDT, CDR2 YYEEEE. The CDR3 contains 14 residues. The CDR3, as DNA: TGTGCCAGCAGCTTGGGTCAGGGAAATTCACCCCTCCACTTT. This codes for CASSLGQGNSPLHF.

The gene calls are TRBV7-9 and TRBJ1-5; no clear D gene. Trimming stripped 0 bases from V and 14 bases from J, with 8 bases between. This CDR3 has 11 residues. Germline-derived CDR1 and CDR2 are SEHNR and FQNEAQ (reference sequence). The CDR3 DNA sequence: TGTGCCAGCAGCTTAGCCGATGAAAAGCATTTT. The encoded protein is CASSLADEKHF.

The rearrangement uses TRBV6-1 and TRBJ1-2; 8 bases are a match to TRBD1. The ends lost 1 base at V and 12 bases at J; junction bases unmatched: 7. The CDR3 has 13 amino acids. CDR1 and CDR2 (germline): MNHNS, SASEGT. CDR3 sequence reads: CASSEGQGLSNTF. DNA for the CDR3: TGTGCCAGCAGTGAAGGACAGGGGTTATCTAACACCTTC.

The DNA of the CDR3 is TGCAGCGTTGAAGCCCAGGGGATTGGGTTGAGCACAGATACGCAGTATTTT. Translated, it gives CSVEAQGIGLSTDTQYF. J is TRBJ2-3 and V is TRBV29-1; perhaps TRBD1 as D (6 bases). This CDR3 has 17 residues. V dropped 1 base and J dropped 0 bases, with 17 bases sitting between them. Germline CDR1 SQVTM, CDR2 ANQGSEA.

The CDR3 nucleotides read TGTGCCAGCAGAACGACTAGCGGGATCACGTCTCTCGGCACCGGGGAGCTGTTTTTT. Its protein is CASRTTSGITSLGTGELFF. The rearrangement links TRBV11-2 to TRBJ2-2; 11 bases are a match to TRBD2. Germline-derived CDR1 and CDR2 are SGHAT and FQNNGV. Losses at the gene ends were 6 bases for V and 4 bases for J; bases not matched to a gene: 16. The CDR3 loop spans 19 amino acids.

The rearrangement links TRBV2 to TRBJ2-6; the D gene is possibly TRBD2 (7 bases). Trimming removed 6 bases from V and 2 bases from J, with 14 bases in between. The CDR3 has 16 amino acids. Germline loops: CDR1 SNHLY, CDR2 FYNNEI. The CDR3: CASSDQGGAGANVLTF. The CDR3 coding sequence is TGTGCCAGCAGCGATCAAGGGGGGGCTGGGGCCAACGTCCTGACTTTC.

The chain combines TRBV27 with TRBJ2-3; the match to TRBD2 covers 9 bases. Germline assignment: CDR1 MNHEY and CDR2 SMNVEV (reference sequence). With V trimmed by 6 bases and J by 6 bases, 16 bases remained unmatched. The CDR3 length is 17 residues. The DNA for the CDR3 is TGTGCCAGCAGGGGTCGACTGAGGCGGGGGGGCGCGGATACGCAGTATTTT. This sequence encodes CASRGRLRRGGADTQYF.

The V and J genes are TRBV27 and TRBJ2-2, with 7 bases aligning to TRBD1. CDR3 length: 18 amino acids. J gave up 5 bases and V 5 bases, and 17 bases lay outside the gene matches. Germline V gene lookup returns CDR1 MNHEY and CDR2 SMNVEV (reference sequence). DNA of the CDR3: TGTGCCAGCAGTCGACGGGGACAGACTGTCTATGGGACCGGGGAGCTGTTTTTT. Amino acids: CASSRRGQTVYGTGELFF.

This chain uses TRBV18 with TRBJ2-5, with unresolved D. The V and J ends lost 1 base and 1 base respectively, with 7 bases between them. Germline-derived CDR1 and CDR2 are KGHSH and LQKENI. The CDR3 contains 14 residues. CDR3 sequence: CASSPQGFQETQYF. The CDR3 DNA reads as TGTGCCAGCTCACCACAGGGCTTCCAAGAGACCCAGTACTTC. Complete variable domain (other parts from reference TRBV18 and TRBJ2-5): NAGVMQNPRHLVRRRGQEARLRCSPMKGHSHVYWYRQLPEEGLKFMVYLQKENIIDESGMPKERFSAEFPKEGPSILRIQQVVRGDSAAYFCASSPQGFQETQYFGPGTRLLVL.

This chain joins TRBV7-9 and TRBJ1-1, with a possible D match to TRBD1 (5 bases). The CDR3 sequence is 15 residues long. Germline CDR1 is SEHNR and CDR2 is FQNEAQ (reference sequence). Trimming removed 0 bases from V and 3 bases from J, with 11 bases in between. This chain's CDR3 is CASSLAGGRHTEAFF. DNA for the CDR3: TGTGCCAGCAGCTTAGCTGGGGGGAGGCACACTGAAGCTTTCTTT. The whole variable domain, filled in from reference TRBV7-9 and TRBJ1-1, reads DTGVSQNPRHKITKRGQNVTFRCDPISEHNRLYWYRQTLGQGPEFLTYFQNEAQLEKSRLLSDRFSAERPKGSFSTLEIQRTEQGDSAMYLCASSLAGGRHTEAFFGQGTRLTVV.

This clone was observed once. V and J are TRBV5-4 and TRBJ1-1; tentatively, D is TRBD1 (5 bases). Germline assignment: CDR1 SGHNT and CDR2 YYREEE (reference sequence). Trimming pared 4 bases from V and 1 base from J, leaving 11 bases between. CDR3 length: 14 residues. CDR3 residues: CASSPIGENTEAFF. CDR3 nucleotides: TGTGCCAGCAGCCCCATAGGGGAGAACACTGAAGCTTTCTTT. Drawing the rest from reference TRBV5-4 and TRBJ1-1, the complete variable domain is ETGVTQSPTHLIKTRGQQVTLRCSSQSGHNTVSWYQQALGQGPQFIFQYYREEENGRGNFPPRFSGLQFPNYSSELNVNALELDDSALYLCASSPIGENTEAFFGQGTRLTVV.

The V gene is TRBV18, the J gene TRBJ2-1; 7 bases map to TRBD2. The germline CDR1 and CDR2 sequences are KGHSH and LQKENI. The junction had 7 bases not matched to a gene; V was cut back by 7 bases and J by 7 bases. The CDR3 length is 13 residues. This chain's CDR3 is CASLRGDPNEQFF. In DNA, the CDR3 is TGTGCCAGCTTACGGGGGGACCCAAATGAGCAGTTCTTC.

The chain links TRBV15 to TRBJ2-4, with D possibly being TRBD2 (6 bases). The V gene's germline CDR1 is LNHNV and CDR2 YYDKDF (reference sequence). V dropped 3 bases and J dropped 4 bases, with 13 bases sitting between them. The CDR3 has 15 amino acids. The CDR3 DNA sequence: TGTGCCACCAGCAGGGGGGGAGACATTAAAAACATTCAGTACTTC. Translation: CATSRGGDIKNIQYF. Full variable domain (outside the CDR3, taken from reference TRBV15 and TRBJ2-4): DAMVIQNPRYQVTQFGKPVTLSCSQTLNHNVMYWYQQKSSQAPKLLFHYYDKDFNNEADTPDNFQSRRPNTSFCFLDIRSPGLGDTAMYLCATSRGGDIKNIQYFGAGTRLSVL.

The chain joins TRBV28 to TRBJ2-1; TRBD2 agrees at 11 bases. The V gene end was trimmed by 3 bases and the J gene end by 2 bases; junction bases not matched to a gene: 3. There are 16 residues in the CDR3. CDR1 MDHEN and CDR2 SYDVKM come from the germline V gene. CDR3 nucleotides: TGTGCCAGCAGTTTGCTTAGCGGGAGGGCCTACAATGAGCAGTTCTTC. It translates to CASSLLSGRAYNEQFF.

V usage is TRBV6-5 and J usage is TRBJ2-7; 7 bases fit TRBD1. The trim removed 4 bases at V and 7 bases at J, leaving 7 bases unmatched. Germline V gene sequence: CDR1 MNHEY, CDR2 SVGAGI. The CDR3 length is 13 residues. CDR3 bases: TGTGCCAGCAGTTCCGTAGGGGGCCGGGAGCAGTACTTC. It translates to CASSSVGGREQYF.

V usage is TRBV9 and J usage is TRBJ1-2, with D unresolved. From germline, CDR1 is SGDLS and CDR2 YYNGEE. V dropped 4 bases and J dropped 3 bases, with 13 bases sitting between them. This CDR3 is 14 amino acids long. CDR3 nucleotides: TGTGCCAGCAGCCCGGCGACGGGAGACTATGGCTACACCTTC. Protein sequence: CASSPATGDYGYTF.

The chain recombines TRBV4-2 with TRBJ1-2; D ambiguous. From germline, CDR1 is LGHNA and CDR2 YNFKEQ. Trimming shortened V by 0 bases and J by 2 bases, and 7 bases separated the two germline ends. The CDR3 length is 14 residues. In nucleotides, the CDR3 is TGTGCCAGCAGCCAAGATATGGGGAACTATGGCTACACCTTC. This gives the protein CASSQDMGNYGYTF.

DNA of the CDR3: TGTGCCAGTAGTCGACTCAGTACTGGAAACACCATATATTTT. It is translated as CASSRLSTGNTIYF. The J gene is TRBJ1-3, the V gene TRBV19; D is ambiguous. This CDR3 contains 14 residues. CDR1 is LNHDA and CDR2 is SQIVND in the germline V gene (reference sequence). V was pared by 5 bases and J by 2 bases, with 10 bases between.

The chain combines TRBV7-8 with TRBJ2-3, with 9 bases lining up with TRBD2. CDR1 is SGHVS, CDR2 FQNEAQ, per germline. The CDR3 is 16 amino acids. V shed 3 bases, J shed 4 bases, and the junction held 8 bases outside the gene matches. The CDR3 reads CASSLVAGGGADTQYF. The CDR3 nucleotides are TGTGCCAGCAGCTTGGTTGCGGGAGGGGGGGCAGATACGCAGTATTTT.

This clone has a single count. V gene TRBV10-2 combines with J gene TRBJ1-1; D call uncertain. The length of the CDR3 is 14 residues. Per germline, CDR1 WSHSY and CDR2 SAAADI. V lost 3 bases to trimming and J lost 5 bases, with 13 bases between them. The chain's CDR3 is CASSDRSWGTEAFF. Written as DNA, the CDR3 is TGCGCCAGCAGTGATCGGTCGTGGGGTACTGAAGCTTTCTTT.

The chain employs TRBV27 and TRBJ2-1, with unresolved D. The germline V gene encodes CDR1 MNHEY and CDR2 SMNVEV (reference sequence). CDR3 length: 11 residues. V lost 2 bases and J 8 bases, leaving 4 bases between the germline ends. In DNA form, the CDR3 reads TGTGCCAGCAGTTTACTACATGAGCAGTTCTTC. Translation gives CASSLLHEQFF.